Following are 5 T cell receptor beta chains from one sample sequenced in a study of neurological immune-mediated disorders. TCRdb passed the 5' RACE reads through MiXCR, listing each CDR3 protein once. The table includes roughly 57,000 distinct CDR3 sequences, under 30% detected once. Time point denoted: technical triplicate 2. Sequencing input: PBMCs. The receptors were gathered from a man between 60 and 70 years old with HTLV-1-associated myelopathy (HAM/TSP).

This clonotype was picked up many times. This sequence joins TRBV5-1 and TRBJ1-1; perhaps TRBD1 as D (5 bases). The CDR3 consists of 14 residues. Germline CDR1 SGHRS, CDR2 YFSETQ. Trimming took off 3 bases at V and 1 base at J, with 10 bases between the two ends. The CDR3: CASSSLGQNTEAFF. CDR3 nucleotide sequence: TGCGCCAGCAGCTCCCTTGGACAGAACACTGAAGCTTTCTTT.

Ten or more counts support this clonotype. This sequence joins TRBV6-5 and TRBJ1-3; D is ambiguous. The germline V gene has CDR1 MNHEY and CDR2 SVGAGI. The CDR3 has 14 residues. V lost 7 bases and J lost 4, with 14 bases in between. The chain's CDR3 is CASKREAGGNTIYF. The CDR3, as DNA: TGTGCCAGCAAAAGGGAGGCTGGGGGAAACACCATATATTTT.

A word on this clonotype: One base away lies a much larger clone, so this may be a sequencing read error. The rearrangement uses TRBV25-1 and TRBJ1-1; D unresolved. CDR3 length equals 11 residues. The V gene's germline CDR1 is MGHDK and CDR2 SYGVNS. CDR3 region: CASSESTEALF. DNA for the CDR3: TGTGCCAGCAGTGAATCCACTGAAGCTTTATTT.

This clonotype was observed at least ten times. This chain connects TRBV9 to TRBJ2-5; possibly TRBD1 for D (6 bases). Germline CDR1 reads SGDLS; CDR2 reads YYNGEE. This CDR3 spans 13 amino acids. Trimming removed 4 bases from V and 5 bases from J, with 12 bases in between. For the CDR3, the DNA is TGTGCCAGCAGCCAGGGGTTTTGGGAGACCCAGTACTTC. Translating it yields CASSQGFWETQYF. Together with reference TRBV9 and TRBJ2-5, the CDR3 gives the full variable domain: DSGVTQTPKHLITATGQRVTLRCSPRSGDLSVYWYQQSLDQGLQFLIQYYNGEERAKGNILERFSAQQFPDLHSELNLSSLELGDSALYFCASSQGFWETQYFGPGTRLLVL.

This clonotype was seen at least ten times. The CDR3 here is CASSWAGETLSGANVLTF. CDR3 DNA: TGTGCCAGCAGTTGGGCCGGTGAGACCCTCTCTGGGGCCAACGTCCTGACTTTC. V and J are TRBV12-3 or TRBV12-4 and TRBJ2-6; D ambiguous. This CDR3 contains 18 residues. Trimming took off 4 bases at V and 0 bases at J, with 16 bases between the two ends.